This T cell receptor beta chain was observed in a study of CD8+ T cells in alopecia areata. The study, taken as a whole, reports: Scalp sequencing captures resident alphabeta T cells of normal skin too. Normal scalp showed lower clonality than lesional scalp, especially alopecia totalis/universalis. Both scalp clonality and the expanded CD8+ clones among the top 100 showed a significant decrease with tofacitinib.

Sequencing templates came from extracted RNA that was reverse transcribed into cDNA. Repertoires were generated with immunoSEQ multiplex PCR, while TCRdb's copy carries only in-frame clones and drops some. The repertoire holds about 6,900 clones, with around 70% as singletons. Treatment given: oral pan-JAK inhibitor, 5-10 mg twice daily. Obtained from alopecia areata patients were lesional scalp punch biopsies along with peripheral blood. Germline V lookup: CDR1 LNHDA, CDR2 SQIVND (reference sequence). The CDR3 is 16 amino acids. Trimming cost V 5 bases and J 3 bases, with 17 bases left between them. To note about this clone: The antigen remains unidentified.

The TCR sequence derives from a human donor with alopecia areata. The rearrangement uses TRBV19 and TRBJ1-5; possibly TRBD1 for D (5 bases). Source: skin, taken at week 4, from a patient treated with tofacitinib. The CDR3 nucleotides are TGTGCCAGTAGTCGCGGGAACCCGGGGCCCAATCAGCCCCAGCATTTT. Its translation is CASSRGNPGPNQPQHF.